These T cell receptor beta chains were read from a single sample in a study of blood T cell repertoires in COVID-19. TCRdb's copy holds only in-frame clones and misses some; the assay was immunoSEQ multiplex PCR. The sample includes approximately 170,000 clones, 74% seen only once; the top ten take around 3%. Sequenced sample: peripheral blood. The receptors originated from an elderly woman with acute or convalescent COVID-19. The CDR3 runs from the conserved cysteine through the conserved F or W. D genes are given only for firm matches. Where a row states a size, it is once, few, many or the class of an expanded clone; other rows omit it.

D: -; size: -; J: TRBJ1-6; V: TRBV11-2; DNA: TGTGCCAGCAGCTTAATCCGGGGGAGTAATTCACCCCTCCACTTT; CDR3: CASSLIRGSNSPLHF
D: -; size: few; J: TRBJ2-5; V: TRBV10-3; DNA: TGTGCCATCAGTGGACAGTCCCAAGAGACCCAGTACTTC; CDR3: CAISGQSQETQYF
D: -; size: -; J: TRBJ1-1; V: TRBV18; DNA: TGTGCCAGCTCACTCCGGGACACTGAAGCTTTCTTT; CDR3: CASSLRDTEAFF
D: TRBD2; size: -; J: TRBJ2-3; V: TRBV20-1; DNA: TGCAGTGCTAGTCCGGGAGGAAGCACAGATACGCAGTATTTT; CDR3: CSASPGGSTDTQYF
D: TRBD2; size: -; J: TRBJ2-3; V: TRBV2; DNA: TGTGCCAGCAGCGATACTAGCGGGACGGATACGCAGTATTTT; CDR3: CASSDTSGTDTQYF
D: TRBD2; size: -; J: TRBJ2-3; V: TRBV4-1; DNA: TGCGCCAGCAGCCAAGTCGCATCGGGAGGGCCAACAGATACGCAGTATTTT; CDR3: CASSQVASGGPTDTQYF
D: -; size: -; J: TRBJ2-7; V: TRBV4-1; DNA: TGCGCCAGCAGCACCCGTCCCTCGCGGGACCACTCCTACGAGCAGTACTTC; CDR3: CASSTRPSRDHSYEQYF
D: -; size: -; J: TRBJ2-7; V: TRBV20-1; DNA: TGCAGCTTCTTAGCGACCTACGAGCAGTACTTC; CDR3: CSFLATYEQYF
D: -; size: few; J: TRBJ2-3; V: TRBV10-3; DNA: TGTGCCATCAGTGAGCAGGCAGATACGCAGTATTTT; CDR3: CAISEQADTQYF
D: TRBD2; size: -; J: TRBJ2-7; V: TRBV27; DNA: TGTGCCAGCAGCAAGCGGGAGAGTGTCGTGCAGTACTTC; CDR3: CASSKRESVVQYF
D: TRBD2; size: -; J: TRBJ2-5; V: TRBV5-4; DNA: TGTGCCAGCACCCACGGGGGGAGGGGTATTGAGGAGACCCAGTACTTC; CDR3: CASTHGGRGIEETQYF
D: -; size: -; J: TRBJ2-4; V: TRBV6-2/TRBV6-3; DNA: TGTGCCAGCAGTTTCCAGGGGGCCGGGGGGACCATTCAGTACTTC; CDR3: CASSFQGAGGTIQYF
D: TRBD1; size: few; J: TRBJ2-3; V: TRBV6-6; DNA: TGTGCCAGCATCCCTGGGACAGGGGGTTTGGCGCAGTATTTT; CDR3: CASIPGTGGLAQYF
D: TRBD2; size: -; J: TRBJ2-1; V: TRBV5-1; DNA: TGCGCCAGCGGACTAGGACTAGCGGCCGGCGATGAGCAGTTCTTC; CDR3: CASGLGLAAGDEQFF
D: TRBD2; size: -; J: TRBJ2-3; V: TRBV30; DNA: TGTTCGGGAGCGGGAATCCACACAGATACGCAGTATTTT; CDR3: CSGAGIHTDTQYF
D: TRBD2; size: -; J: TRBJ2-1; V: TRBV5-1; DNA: TGCGCCAGCAGCTTGGGCGCGGGAGGGACCAATGAGCAGTTCTTC; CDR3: CASSLGAGGTNEQFF
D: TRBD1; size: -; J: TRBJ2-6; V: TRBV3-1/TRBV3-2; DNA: TGTGCCAGCAGCCGGGACAGGGATGGGGCCAACGTCCTGACTTTC; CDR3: CASSRDRDGANVLTF
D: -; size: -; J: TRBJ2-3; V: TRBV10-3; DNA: TGTGCCATCAGTGCCCAGTCCGGCACAGATACGCAGTATTTT; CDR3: CAISAQSGTDTQYF
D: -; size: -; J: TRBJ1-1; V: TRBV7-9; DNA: TGTGCCAGCAGCCCTCCCCCAGGGGTCCTGAACACTGAAGCTTTCTTT; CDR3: CASSPPPGVLNTEAFF
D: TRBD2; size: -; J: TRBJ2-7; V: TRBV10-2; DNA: TGCGCCAGCAGTGACTTTGGAGCGGGAGTCCCCTACGAGCAGTACTTC; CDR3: CASSDFGAGVPYEQYF
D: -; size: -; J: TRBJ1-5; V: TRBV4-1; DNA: TGCGCCAGTTCGTGGGGACTTAGCAATCAGCCCCAGCATTTT; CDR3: CASSWGLSNQPQHF
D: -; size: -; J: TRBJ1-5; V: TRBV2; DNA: TGTGCCAGCTTCAGGGATAGCAATCAGCCCCAGCATTTT; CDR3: CASFRDSNQPQHF
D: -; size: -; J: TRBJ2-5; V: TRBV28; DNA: TGTGCCAGCAGTTTTGGAGGAAACCAAGAGACCCAGTACTTC; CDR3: CASSFGGNQETQYF
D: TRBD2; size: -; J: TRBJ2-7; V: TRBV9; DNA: TGTGCCAGCAACCCGGCGGGGGGAGATTTTCAGCAGTACTTC; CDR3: CASNPAGGDFQQYF
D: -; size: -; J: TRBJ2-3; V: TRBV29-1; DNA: TGCAGCGTCTCACCGCGACCCAGCGTGGATACGCAGTATTTT; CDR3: CSVSPRPSVDTQYF
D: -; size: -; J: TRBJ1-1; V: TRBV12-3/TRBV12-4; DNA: TGTGCCAGCAGGACCCAGGACAGCACTGAAGCTTTCTTT; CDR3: CASRTQDSTEAFF
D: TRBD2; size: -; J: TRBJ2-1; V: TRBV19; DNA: TGTGCCAGTAGTATAGACGCTAGCGGGAGTATGGGGACGAAGTTCTTC; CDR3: CASSIDASGSMGTKFF
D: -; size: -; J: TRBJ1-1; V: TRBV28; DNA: TGTGCCAGCCAAAATTTCCCCTCGGGAACACTGAACACTGAAGCTTTCTTT; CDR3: CASQNFPSGTLNTEAFF
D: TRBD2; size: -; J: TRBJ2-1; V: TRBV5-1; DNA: TGCGCCAGCAGCTTGGGGGGACTAGCGGGAGACTACAATGAGCAGTTCTTC; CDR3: CASSLGGLAGDYNEQFF